The T cell receptor (beta chain) described here comes from a study of T cells in Graves' hyperthyroidism and ophthalmopathy. The TCR beta CDR3 regions underwent amplification using RNA transcripts as the source. Using the HTBI primer set, a first-round RT-PCR was run on the TCR CDR3. TCRdb re-called the multiplex PCR reads with MiXCR, one entry per CDR3 protein. This table has fewer than 800,000 distinct CDR3 sequences, about a sixth appearing once. Overall study results and limits: The model foresaw ophthalmopathy a median roughly 6 months prior to onset. Ophthalmopathy stood apart from stable hyperthyroidism in a 13 V-J model. Expanded thyroid clonotypes (above 0.001) were mostly also found in blood.

This clonotype was found many times. Its antigen is unidentified. The CDR3 is 15 residues long. Trimming cost V 2 bases and J 4 bases; bases outside gene matches: 5. Looked up from germline, CDR1 is SGHAT and CDR2 is FQDESV (reference sequence). PBMCs were obtained from 10 ml fresh peripheral blood. Sequences were obtained from blood. This rearrangement joins TRBV11-1 to TRBJ2-3; 8 bases agree with TRBD2. The origin of this receptor is a young man with Graves' hyperthyroidism. Here the CDR3 reads CASSLYPREADTQYF. The CDR3 nucleotides read TGTGCCAGCAGCTTATACCCGCGGGAGGCAGATACGCAGTATTTT.